The clone carrying this T cell receptor (beta chain) was recorded at least ten times. Its antigen remains unidentified. This sample is drawn from a study of T cells in Graves' hyperthyroidism and ophthalmopathy. Each 10 ml fresh peripheral blood draw supplied the PBMCs. The ends were cut back, 2 bases at V and 0 bases at J, with 14 bases in the middle. The CDR3 is 17 residues long. The germline CDR1 and CDR2 sequences are MDHEN and SYDVKM. General study findings and limits: For ophthalmopathy, model prediction preceded onset by a median about 6 months.

Amplification of TCR beta CDR3 regions used RNA as the template. RT-PCR in the first round (using the HTBI primer set) targeted the TCR CDR3. TCRdb reprocessed the multiplex PCR reads with MiXCR, giving one entry per CDR3 protein. The data show 550,000 to 600,000 distinct CDR3 sequences, 14% seen once. The sequenced sample was blood. The V gene is TRBV28, the J gene TRBJ2-1; perhaps TRBD1 as D (6 bases). The TCR sequence derives from a woman in her late teens or twenties with Graves' ophthalmopathy. Written as DNA, the CDR3 is TGTGCCAGCAGTTTAGCGACGTGGGGGCTCTCCTACAATGAGCAGTTCTTC. It is translated as CASSLATWGLSYNEQFF.